This T cell receptor (beta chain) was documented in a study of control samples from healthy donors and cancer patients. Germline-derived CDR1 and CDR2 are SGHRS and YFSETQ. This CDR3 is 17 amino acids long. The V gene end was trimmed by 3 bases and the J gene end by 3 bases; junction bases not matched to a gene: 9. The assay was immunoSEQ multiplex PCR, and TCRdb's table has in-frame clones only and misses some. The sample has around 51,000 clones; under 90% are singletons. The sequence was collected from a man between 65 and 85 years old in good health. The V call is TRBV5-1, the J call TRBJ2-2; TRBD1 agrees at 9 bases. The sequencing input was blood. In DNA form, the CDR3 reads TGCGCCAGCAGCTGGAGCCCACAGGGGGCCGACACCGGGGAGCTGTTTTTT. This codes for CASSWSPQGADTGELFF.